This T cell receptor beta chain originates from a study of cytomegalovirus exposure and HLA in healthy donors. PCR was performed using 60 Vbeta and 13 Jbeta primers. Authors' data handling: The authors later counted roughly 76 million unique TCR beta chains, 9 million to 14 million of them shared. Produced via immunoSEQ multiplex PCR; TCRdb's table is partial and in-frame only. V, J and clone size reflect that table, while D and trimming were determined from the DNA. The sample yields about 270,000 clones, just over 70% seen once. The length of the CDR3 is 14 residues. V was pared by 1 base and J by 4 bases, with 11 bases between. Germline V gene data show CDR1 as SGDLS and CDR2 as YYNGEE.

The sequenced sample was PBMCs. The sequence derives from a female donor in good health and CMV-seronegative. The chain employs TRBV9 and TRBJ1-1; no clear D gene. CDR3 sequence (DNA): TGTGCCAGCAGCGTATGGGGAGAGGGCACTGAAGCTTTCTTT. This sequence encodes CASSVWGEGTEAFF.